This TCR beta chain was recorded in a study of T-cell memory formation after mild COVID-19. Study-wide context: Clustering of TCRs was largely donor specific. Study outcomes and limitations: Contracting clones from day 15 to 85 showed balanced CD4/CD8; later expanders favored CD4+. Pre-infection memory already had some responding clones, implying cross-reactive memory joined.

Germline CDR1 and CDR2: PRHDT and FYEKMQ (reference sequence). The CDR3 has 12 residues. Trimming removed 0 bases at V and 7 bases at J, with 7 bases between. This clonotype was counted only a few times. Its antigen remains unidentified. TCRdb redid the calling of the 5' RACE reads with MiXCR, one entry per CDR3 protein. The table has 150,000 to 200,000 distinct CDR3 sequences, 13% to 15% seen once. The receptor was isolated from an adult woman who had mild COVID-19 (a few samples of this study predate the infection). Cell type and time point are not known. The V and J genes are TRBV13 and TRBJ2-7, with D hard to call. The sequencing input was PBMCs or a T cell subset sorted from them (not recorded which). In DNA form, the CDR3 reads TGTGCCAGCAGCTTAGGACGGATAGAGCAGTACTTC. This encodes CASSLGRIEQYF.